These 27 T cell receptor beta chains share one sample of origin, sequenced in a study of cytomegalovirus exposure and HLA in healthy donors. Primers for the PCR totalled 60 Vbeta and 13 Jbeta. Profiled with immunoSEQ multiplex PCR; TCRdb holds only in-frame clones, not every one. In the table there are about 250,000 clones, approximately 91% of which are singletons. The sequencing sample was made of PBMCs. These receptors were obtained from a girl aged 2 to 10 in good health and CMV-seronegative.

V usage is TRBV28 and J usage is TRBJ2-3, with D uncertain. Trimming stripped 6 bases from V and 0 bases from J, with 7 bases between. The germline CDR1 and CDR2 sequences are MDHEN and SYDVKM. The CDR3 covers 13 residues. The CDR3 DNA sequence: TGTGCCAGCAGCCTCCTTAGCACAGATACGCAGTATTTT. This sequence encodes CASSLLSTDTQYF.

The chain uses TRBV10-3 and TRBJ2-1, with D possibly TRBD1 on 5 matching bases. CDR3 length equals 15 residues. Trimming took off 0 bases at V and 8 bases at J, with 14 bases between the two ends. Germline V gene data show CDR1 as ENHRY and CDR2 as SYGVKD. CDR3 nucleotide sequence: TGTGCCATCAGTGAGTCGACAGTACAGGACGATGAGCAGTTCTTC. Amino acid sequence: CAISESTVQDDEQFF.

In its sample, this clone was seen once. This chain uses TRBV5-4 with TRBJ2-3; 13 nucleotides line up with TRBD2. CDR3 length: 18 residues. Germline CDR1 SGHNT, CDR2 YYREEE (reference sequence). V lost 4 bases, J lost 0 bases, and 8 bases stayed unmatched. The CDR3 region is CASSHRTSGGHSTDTQYF. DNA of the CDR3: TGTGCCAGCAGCCATCGGACTAGCGGGGGCCATAGCACAGATACGCAGTATTTT.

CDR3 residues: CASTSPRRQGISPLHF. CDR3 nucleotides: TGTGCCAGCACCTCCCCACGGCGACAGGGGATCTCACCCCTCCACTTT. The J gene is TRBJ1-6, the V gene TRBV2; 8 nucleotides line up with TRBD1. V shed 7 bases, J shed 10 bases, and the junction held 15 bases outside the gene matches. CDR3 length: 16 amino acids. CDR1 and CDR2 from the germline V gene are SNHLY and FYNNEI. Full variable domain (rest looked up from reference TRBV2 and TRBJ1-6): EPEVTQTPSHQVTQMGQEVILRCVPISNHLYFYWYRQILGQKVEFLVSFYNNEISEKSEIFDDQFSVERPDGSNFTLKIRSTKLEDSAMYFCASTSPRRQGISPLHFGNGTRLTVT.

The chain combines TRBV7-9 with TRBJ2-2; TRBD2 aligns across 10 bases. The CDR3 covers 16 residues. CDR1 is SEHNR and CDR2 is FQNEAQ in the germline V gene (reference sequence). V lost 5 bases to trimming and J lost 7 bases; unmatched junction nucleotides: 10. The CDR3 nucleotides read TGTGCCAGCAGCCCCCTCAGGCTAGCGGGAGACGGGGAGCTGTTTTTT. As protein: CASSPLRLAGDGELFF.

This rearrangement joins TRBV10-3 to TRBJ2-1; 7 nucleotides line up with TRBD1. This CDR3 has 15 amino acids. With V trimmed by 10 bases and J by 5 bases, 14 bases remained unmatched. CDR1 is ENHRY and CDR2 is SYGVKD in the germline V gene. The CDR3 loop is CATILRQGADNEQFF. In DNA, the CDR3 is TGTGCCACAATCCTTCGACAGGGAGCCGACAATGAGCAGTTCTTC.

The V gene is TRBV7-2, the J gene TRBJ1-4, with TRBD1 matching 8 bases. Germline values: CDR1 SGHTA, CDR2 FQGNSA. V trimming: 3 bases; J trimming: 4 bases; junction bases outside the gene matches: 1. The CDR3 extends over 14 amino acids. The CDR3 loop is CASSLDRDNEKLFF. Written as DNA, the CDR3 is TGTGCCAGCAGCTTGGACAGGGATAATGAAAAACTGTTTTTT.

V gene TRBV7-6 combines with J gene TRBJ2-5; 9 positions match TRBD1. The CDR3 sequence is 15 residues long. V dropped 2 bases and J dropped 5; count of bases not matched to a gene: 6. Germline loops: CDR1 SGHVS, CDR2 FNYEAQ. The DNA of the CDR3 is TGTGCCAGCAGCTTAAACAGGGGGCCGTACGAGACCCAGTACTTC. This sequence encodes CASSLNRGPYETQYF.

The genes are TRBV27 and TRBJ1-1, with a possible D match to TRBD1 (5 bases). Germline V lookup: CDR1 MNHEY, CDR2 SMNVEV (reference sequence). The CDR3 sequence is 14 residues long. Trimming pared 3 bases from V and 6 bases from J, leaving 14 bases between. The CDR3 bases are TGTGCCAGCAGTTTTGGGGGACGGGGGGCTGAAGCTTTCTTT. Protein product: CASSFGGRGAEAFF.

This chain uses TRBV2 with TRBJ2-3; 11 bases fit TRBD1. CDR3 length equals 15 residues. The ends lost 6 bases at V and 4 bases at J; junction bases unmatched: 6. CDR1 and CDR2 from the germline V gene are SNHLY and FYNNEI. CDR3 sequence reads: CASSLGQGEADTQYF. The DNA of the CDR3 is TGTGCCAGCAGCCTGGGACAGGGGGAGGCAGATACGCAGTATTTT.

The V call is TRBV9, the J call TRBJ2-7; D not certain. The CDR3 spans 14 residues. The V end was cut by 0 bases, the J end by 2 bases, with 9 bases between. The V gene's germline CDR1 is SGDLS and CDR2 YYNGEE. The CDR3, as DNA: TGTGCCAGCAGCGTAGATCTGCGGCCCTACGAGCAGTACTTC. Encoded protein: CASSVDLRPYEQYF.

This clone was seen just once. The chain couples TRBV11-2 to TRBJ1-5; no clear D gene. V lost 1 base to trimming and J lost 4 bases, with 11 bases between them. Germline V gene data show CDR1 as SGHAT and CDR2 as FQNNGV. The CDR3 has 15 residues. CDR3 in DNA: TGTGCCAGCAGCTTAGCTTCTTCCCCTAATCAGCCCCAGCATTTT. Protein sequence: CASSLASSPNQPQHF.

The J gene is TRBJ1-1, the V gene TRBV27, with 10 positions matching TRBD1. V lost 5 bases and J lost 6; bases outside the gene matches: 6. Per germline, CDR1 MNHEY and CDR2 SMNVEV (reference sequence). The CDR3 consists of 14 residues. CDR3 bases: TGTGCCAGCAGTCCACACGGACAGGGGGCTGAAGCTTTCTTT. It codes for CASSPHGQGAEAFF.

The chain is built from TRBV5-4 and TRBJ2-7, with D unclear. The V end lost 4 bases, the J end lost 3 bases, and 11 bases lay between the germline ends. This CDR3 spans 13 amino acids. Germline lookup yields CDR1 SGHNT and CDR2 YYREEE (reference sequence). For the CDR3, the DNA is TGTGCCAGCAGCCCTGGCGGAAACTACGAGCAGTACTTC. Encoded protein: CASSPGGNYEQYF.

The CDR3 sequence is CASSSTGLGDTQYF. CDR3 coding DNA: TGTGCCAGCAGTTCAACAGGGTTGGGAGATACGCAGTATTTT. The chain carries TRBV28 and TRBJ2-3; D may be TRBD1 (6 bases). CDR1 is MDHEN, CDR2 SYDVKM, per germline. V was cut by 4 bases and J by 5 bases, with 13 bases left in between. The CDR3 runs to 14 residues.

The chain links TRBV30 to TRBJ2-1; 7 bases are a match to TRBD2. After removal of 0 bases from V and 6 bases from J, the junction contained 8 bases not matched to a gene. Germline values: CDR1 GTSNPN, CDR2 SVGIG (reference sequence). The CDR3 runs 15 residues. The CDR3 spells CAWSVGSGGSNEQFF. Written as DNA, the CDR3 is TGTGCCTGGAGTGTAGGTTCGGGCGGGAGCAATGAGCAGTTCTTC.

Here the CDR3 DNA reads TGTGCCAGCAGCTTCGCGGACAGGGAACTCGATTCTGGAAACACCATATATTTT. Translating it yields CASSFADRELDSGNTIYF. The chain joins TRBV11-3 to TRBJ1-3; TRBD1 agrees at 8 bases. The germline V gene has CDR1 SGHNT and CDR2 YENEEA. The trim removed 3 bases at V and 1 base at J, leaving 11 bases unmatched. The CDR3 contains 18 residues.

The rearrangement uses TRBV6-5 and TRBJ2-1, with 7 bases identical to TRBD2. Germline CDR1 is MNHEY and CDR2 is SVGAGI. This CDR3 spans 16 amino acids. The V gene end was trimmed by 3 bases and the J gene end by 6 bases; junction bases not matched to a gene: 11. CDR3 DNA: TGTGCCAGCAGTTATTCAGAGGCCGGGGGGATCAATGAGCAGTTCTTC. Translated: CASSYSEAGGINEQFF.

CDR3 nucleotide sequence: TGTGCCTGGAGTGCCCTTTCGGGACAGGGGTCTGGAAACACCATATATTTT. Protein sequence: CAWSALSGQGSGNTIYF. The chain has TRBV30 and TRBJ1-3, with 10 positions matching TRBD1. The CDR3 length is 17 residues. Losses at the gene ends were 1 base for V and 1 base for J; bases not matched to a gene: 7. The germline V gene has CDR1 GTSNPN and CDR2 SVGIG (reference sequence).

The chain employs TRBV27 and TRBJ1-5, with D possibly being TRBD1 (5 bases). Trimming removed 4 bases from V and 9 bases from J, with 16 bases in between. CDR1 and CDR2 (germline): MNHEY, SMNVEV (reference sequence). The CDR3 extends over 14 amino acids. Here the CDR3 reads CASSYRLGGTPQHF. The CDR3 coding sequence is TGTGCCAGCAGTTACCGACTCGGAGGGACGCCCCAGCATTTT.

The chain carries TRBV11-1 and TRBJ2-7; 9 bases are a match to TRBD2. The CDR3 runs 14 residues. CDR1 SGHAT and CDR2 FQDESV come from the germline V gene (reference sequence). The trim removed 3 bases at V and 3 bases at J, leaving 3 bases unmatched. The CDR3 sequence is CASSLGGRVYEQYF. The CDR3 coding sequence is TGTGCCAGCAGCTTGGGCGGGAGGGTCTACGAGCAGTACTTC.

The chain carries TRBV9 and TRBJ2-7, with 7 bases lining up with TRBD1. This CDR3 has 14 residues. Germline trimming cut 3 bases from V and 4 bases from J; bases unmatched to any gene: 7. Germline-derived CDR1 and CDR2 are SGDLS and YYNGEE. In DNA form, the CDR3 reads TGTGCCAGCAGCGGAAGGGACAGCCTTTACGAGCAGTACTTC. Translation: CASSGRDSLYEQYF.

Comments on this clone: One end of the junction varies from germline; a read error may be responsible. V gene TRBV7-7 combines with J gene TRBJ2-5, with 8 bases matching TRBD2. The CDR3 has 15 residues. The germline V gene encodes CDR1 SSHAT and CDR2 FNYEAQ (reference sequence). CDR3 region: CASSLGRGGQETQYF. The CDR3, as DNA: TGTGCTAGCAGCTTAGGCCGGGGGGGCCAAGAGACCCAGTACTTC.

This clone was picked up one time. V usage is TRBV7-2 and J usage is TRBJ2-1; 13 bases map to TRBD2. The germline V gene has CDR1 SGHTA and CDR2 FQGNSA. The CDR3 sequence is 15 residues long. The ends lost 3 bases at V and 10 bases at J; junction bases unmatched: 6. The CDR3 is CASSFGLAGVGEQFF. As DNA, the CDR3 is TGTGCCAGCAGCTTCGGACTAGCGGGGGTAGGGGAGCAGTTCTTC.

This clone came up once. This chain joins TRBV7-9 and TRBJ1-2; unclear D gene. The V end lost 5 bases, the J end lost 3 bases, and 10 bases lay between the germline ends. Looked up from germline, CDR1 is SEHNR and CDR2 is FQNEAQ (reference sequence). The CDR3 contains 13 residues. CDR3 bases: TGTGCCAGCAGCAACCACGGTGACTATGGCTACACCTTC. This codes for CASSNHGDYGYTF.

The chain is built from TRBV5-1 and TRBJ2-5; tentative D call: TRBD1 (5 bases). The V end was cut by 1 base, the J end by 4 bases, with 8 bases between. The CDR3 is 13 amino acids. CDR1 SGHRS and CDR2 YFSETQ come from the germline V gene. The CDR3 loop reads CASSLNRIETQYF. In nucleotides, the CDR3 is TGCGCCAGCAGCTTGAACAGGATAGAGACCCAGTACTTC.

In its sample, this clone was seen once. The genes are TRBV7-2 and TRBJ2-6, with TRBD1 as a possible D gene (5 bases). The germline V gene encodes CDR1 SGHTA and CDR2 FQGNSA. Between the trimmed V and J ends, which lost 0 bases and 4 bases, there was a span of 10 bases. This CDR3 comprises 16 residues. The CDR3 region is CASSLAGPAGANVLTF. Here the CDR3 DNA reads TGTGCCAGCAGCTTAGCGGGGCCAGCCGGGGCCAACGTCCTGACTTTC.